This T cell receptor beta chain derives from a study of a mutant IDH1 vaccine in newly diagnosed glioma. Time point specified: week 11, during vaccination. Topical imiquimod was applied with each vaccine dose, which held 300 ug of mutant IDH1 20-mer peptide. A note on this clone: The target antigen is unknown.

Clones were sequenced by immunoSEQ multiplex PCR, and TCRdb holds only the in-frame ones, with some missing. Among roughly 130,000 clones, 80% were seen once, and the ten largest hold 5.5%. The sample here was PBMCs, taken from a glioma patient whose treatment included an IDH1 peptide vaccine. This TCR was sampled from a middle-aged man with glioma.

The CDR3 DNA reads TGCGCCAGCAGCTCGGGACTAACTACCGGGGAGCTGTTTTTT. Translated, it gives CASSSGLTTGELFF. This rearrangement joins TRBV5-1 to TRBJ2-2; 7 bases map to TRBD2. There are 14 residues in the CDR3. Germline lookup yields CDR1 SGHRS and CDR2 YFSETQ. Losses at the gene ends were 3 bases for V and 5 bases for J; bases not matched to a gene: 4.